The 18 T cell receptor beta chains reported below all come from one sample, sequenced in a study of beta chain features in type 1 diabetes. Study-wide points: In all four CD4+ subsets, TCRB CDR3 length was significantly, moderately reduced in type 1 diabetes.

cDNA synthesis used the whole RNA isolate, giving expressed TCRB sequences. Sequencing used immunoSEQ multiplex PCR; TCRdb keeps in-frame clones, though not all of them. The repertoire holds fewer than 350,000 clones, with over 14% as singletons. The antigens for these receptors are not known. The sequencing input was naive CD4+ T cells from blood. All receptors derive from a young man with type 1 diabetes.

This clone showed up just a few times. The chain employs TRBV30 and TRBJ1-5, with a weak D call TRBD1 (5 bases). The CDR3 consists of 14 residues. In germline, CDR1 is GTSNPN, CDR2 SVGIG (reference sequence). V gave up 5 bases and J gave up 4 bases, with 15 bases separating them. The CDR3 here is CAWVLKGWNQPQHF. CDR3 bases: TGTGCCTGGGTACTGAAGGGGTGGAATCAGCCCCAGCATTTT.

This rearrangement joins TRBV28 to TRBJ2-5; 7 bases agree with TRBD1. V was pared by 1 base and J by 5 bases, with 4 bases of the junction left unmatched. This CDR3 is built from 14 residues. CDR1 MDHEN and CDR2 SYDVKM come from the germline V gene. The CDR3 region is CASSLYRGGETQYF. The CDR3 DNA follows: TGTGCCAGCAGTTTATACAGGGGCGGTGAGACCCAGTACTTC.

This chain joins TRBV30 and TRBJ1-2; D not resolved. V was trimmed by 2 bases and J by 4 bases, leaving 14 bases between them. CDR1 GTSNPN and CDR2 SVGIG come from the germline V gene (reference sequence). The CDR3 runs to 14 residues. CDR3 nucleotides: TGTGCCTGGAGTTTAAACGGGTTTGTCTATGGCTACACCTTC. It yields the protein CAWSLNGFVYGYTF.

This clone was detected only a few times. V is TRBV7-2 and J is TRBJ2-7; D is unclear. This CDR3 has 13 residues. With 0 bases removed from V and 6 bases from J, the gap between germline ends came to 9 bases. In germline, CDR1 is SGHTA, CDR2 FQGNSA. The CDR3 coding sequence is TGTGCCAGCAGCTTAGCGAGGAGTGGCGAGCAGTACTTC. It yields the protein CASSLARSGEQYF.

This clone came up a few times. V is TRBV7-9 and J is TRBJ2-7, with 8 bases that match TRBD1. Germline lookup yields CDR1 SEHNR and CDR2 FQNEAQ (reference sequence). This CDR3 is built from 16 residues. V lost 4 bases to trimming and J lost 5 bases; unmatched junction nucleotides: 13. The CDR3 sequence: CASSSRYQGAIDEQYF. The CDR3 DNA sequence: TGTGCCAGCAGCTCCAGATACCAGGGGGCGATTGACGAGCAGTACTTC. The full variable domain, with the rest looked up from reference TRBV7-9 and TRBJ2-7, is DTGVSQNPRHKITKRGQNVTFRCDPISEHNRLYWYRQTLGQGPEFLTYFQNEAQLEKSRLLSDRFSAERPKGSFSTLEIQRTEQGDSAMYLCASSSRYQGAIDEQYFGPGTRLTVT.

This rearrangement joins TRBV11-2 to TRBJ1-5, with D maybe TRBD1 (5 bases). Germline CDR1 SGHAT, CDR2 FQNNGV. The CDR3 runs 17 residues. V was trimmed by 0 bases and J by 2 bases, leaving 14 bases between them. The CDR3 DNA reads TGTGCCAGCAGCTTAGATTCGGGGGTAAGGGGCAATCAGCCCCAGCATTTT. Protein: CASSLDSGVRGNQPQHF. Full variable domain (outside the CDR3, taken from reference TRBV11-2 and TRBJ1-5): EAGVAQSPRYKIIEKRQSVAFWCNPISGHATLYWYQQILGQGPKLLIQFQNNGVVDDSQLPKDRFSAERLKGVDSTLKIQPAKLEDSAVYLCASSLDSGVRGNQPQHFGDGTRLSIL.

The chain joins TRBV30 to TRBJ1-1; D remains unclear. Germline CDR1 reads GTSNPN; CDR2 reads SVGIG (reference sequence). This CDR3 is 13 amino acids long. Trimming removed 4 bases from V and 4 bases from J, with 13 bases in between. DNA of the CDR3: TGTGCCTGGAAACGAACAGCAGGCACTGAAGCTTTCTTT. Translating gives CAWKRTAGTEAFF.

The chain links TRBV11-2 to TRBJ1-2; D not certain. With 2 bases removed from V and 7 bases from J, the gap between germline ends came to 11 bases. Germline V CDR1 and CDR2: SGHAT, FQNNGV. The CDR3 runs to 13 residues. In DNA, the CDR3 is TGTGCCAGCAGCTTACCCCAGTCCCGTGGCTACACCTTC. Translating gives CASSLPQSRGYTF.

This clone has a handful of counts. This sequence joins TRBV7-2 and TRBJ2-7; the D is unclear. Germline CDR1 reads SGHTA; CDR2 reads FQGNSA. V lost 5 bases to trimming and J lost 4 bases, with 15 bases between them. This CDR3 has 14 residues. CDR3: CASSLAGSKYEQYF. DNA of the CDR3: TGTGCCAGCAGCCTGGCAGGCAGCAAATACGAGCAGTACTTC.

This clone was detected only a few times. The rearrangement joins TRBV6-6 to TRBJ2-7; D gene uncertain. CDR1 is MNHNY and CDR2 is SVGAGI in the germline V gene (reference sequence). V was pared by 8 bases and J by 3 bases, with 8 bases between. This CDR3 is built from 11 residues. The CDR3 coding sequence is TGTGCCAGCCGAAACTTCTACGAGCAGTACTTC. Amino acid sequence: CASRNFYEQYF.

This clone has just a few counts. This rearrangement joins TRBV28 to TRBJ2-7; 7 positions agree with TRBD2. Trimming at V came to 4 bases and at J to 0 bases, leaving 3 bases not matched to a gene. This CDR3 region has 14 residues. Germline lookup yields CDR1 MDHEN and CDR2 SYDVKM. As DNA, the CDR3 is TGTGCCAGCAGTTGGGCTAGCGGCTCCTACGAGCAGTACTTC. This gives the protein CASSWASGSYEQYF.

The J gene is TRBJ2-7, the V gene TRBV9, with 8 nucleotides matching TRBD2. The CDR3 extends over 15 amino acids. From germline, CDR1 is SGDLS and CDR2 YYNGEE. With V trimmed by 3 bases and J by 4 bases, 9 bases remained unmatched. The CDR3 region is CASSGPGLAGYEQYF. The CDR3 DNA reads TGTGCCAGCAGCGGACCTGGACTAGCTGGGTACGAGCAGTACTTC.

The genes are TRBV27 and TRBJ2-5; D perhaps matches TRBD1 (5 bases). Trimming stripped 3 bases from V and 5 bases from J, with 13 bases between. The length of the CDR3 is 14 residues. The germline CDR1 and CDR2 sequences are MNHEY and SMNVEV (reference sequence). Written as DNA, the CDR3 is TGTGCCAGCAGTTTTATGGGGCGTCGGGAGACCCAGTACTTC. Protein sequence: CASSFMGRRETQYF.

This chain uses TRBV28 with TRBJ1-1, with unresolved D. CDR3 length: 10 amino acids. Germline-derived CDR1 and CDR2 are MDHEN and SYDVKM. With 5 bases removed from V and 12 bases from J, the gap between germline ends came to 10 bases. The CDR3 coding sequence is TGTGCCAGCAGTCGCACAGTCTCTTTCTTT. Amino acid sequence: CASSRTVSFF. Looking up the rest from reference TRBV28 and TRBJ1-1 gives the full variable domain: DVKVTQSSRYLVKRTGEKVFLECVQDMDHENMFWYRQDPGLGLRLIYFSYDVKMKEKGDIPEGYSVSREKKERFSLILESASTNQTSMYLCASSRTVSFFGQGTRLTVV.

About this clone itself: Other DNA variants within this sample encode the same CDR3. This chain uses TRBV19 with TRBJ2-6; no clear D. CDR1 and CDR2 from the germline V gene are LNHDA and SQIVND (reference sequence). The CDR3 is made up of 14 amino acids. V was clipped by 5 bases and J by 0 bases, with 5 bases between them. CDR3 DNA: TGTGCCAGTAGTCGAGGCTCTGGGGCCAACGTCCTGACTTTC. Amino acids: CASSRGSGANVLTF. Full variable domain (rest looked up from reference TRBV19 and TRBJ2-6): DGGITQSPKYLFRKEGQNVTLSCEQNLNHDAMYWYRQDPGQGLRLIYYSQIVNDFQKGDIAEGYSVSREKKESFPLTVTSAQKNPTAFYLCASSRGSGANVLTFGAGSRLTVL.

The rearrangement joins TRBV7-2 to TRBJ2-2; TRBD1 is a possible D gene (6 bases). Germline-derived CDR1 and CDR2 are SGHTA and FQGNSA. The V end was cut by 5 bases, the J end by 4 bases, with 14 bases between. The CDR3 is 15 residues long. The CDR3 DNA sequence: TGTGCCAGCAGCATTAGATCAGGGGTCACCGGGGAGCTGTTTTTT. This codes for CASSIRSGVTGELFF.

This clone was found a few times. This rearrangement joins TRBV19 to TRBJ2-7; tentative D call: TRBD2 (5 bases). The V and J ends lost 2 bases and 0 bases respectively, with 11 bases between them. CDR3 length equals 15 residues. Germline CDR1 LNHDA, CDR2 SQIVND (reference sequence). As DNA, the CDR3 is TGTGCCAGTAGTATAAAGAGCGGCCTCTCCTACGAGCAGTACTTC. It yields the protein CASSIKSGLSYEQYF.

This clone appeared a few times. The rearrangement links TRBV28 to TRBJ2-1; 8 nucleotides agree with TRBD2. There are 15 residues in the CDR3. Germline V gene lookup returns CDR1 MDHEN and CDR2 SYDVKM. J gave up 5 bases and V 8 bases, and 11 bases lay outside the gene matches. CDR3 amino acids: CASRPAGGDHNEQFF. Here the CDR3 DNA reads TGTGCCAGCCGTCCCGCCGGGGGGGACCACAATGAGCAGTTCTTC.